The 20 T cell receptor beta chains given below trace back to one sample, sequenced in a study of blood T cell repertoires in COVID-19. The data were produced by immunoSEQ multiplex PCR, yet TCRdb's version contains in-frame clones alone and is incomplete. This repertoire shows roughly 170,000 clones, approximately 84% found once; its top ten account for about 5.7%. The sequenced sample was PBMCs or T cells enriched from blood (not recorded which). The receptors were gathered from a woman aged 40 to 50 with acute COVID-19.

The sample holds one count of this clone. The chain has TRBV5-5 and TRBJ2-1; the D gene is possibly TRBD1 (6 bases). V dropped 4 bases and J dropped 15 bases, with 17 bases sitting between them. Germline V gives CDR1 SGHKS, CDR2 YYEKEE (reference sequence). The CDR3 runs to 12 residues. The CDR3 is CASSTWTAHSFF. The DNA for the CDR3 is TGTGCCAGCAGCACCTGGACAGCCCATTCGTTCTTC.

J is TRBJ2-2 and V is TRBV25-1; possibly TRBD1 for D (5 bases). V was clipped by 2 bases and J by 4 bases, with 8 bases between them. The CDR3 is made up of 14 amino acids. Germline CDR1 MGHDK, CDR2 SYGVNS. Here the CDR3 reads CASSEPQGTGELFF. The CDR3 nucleotides read TGTGCCAGCAGTGAACCCCAGGGCACCGGGGAGCTGTTTTTT. Full variable domain (outside the CDR3, taken from reference TRBV25-1 and TRBJ2-2): EADIYQTPRYLVIGTGKKITLECSQTMGHDKMYWYQQDPGMELHLIHYSYGVNSTEKGDLSSESTVSRIRTEHFPLTLESARPSHTSQYLCASSEPQGTGELFFGEGSRLTVL.

The rearrangement links TRBV27 to TRBJ2-1, with D possibly being TRBD2 (6 bases). CDR3 length: 15 residues. V was pared by 6 bases and J by 2 bases, with 14 bases between. From germline, CDR1 is MNHEY and CDR2 SMNVEV (reference sequence). CDR3 in amino acids: CASRGEGGAYNEQFF. Here the CDR3 DNA reads TGTGCCAGCAGGGGCGAGGGCGGGGCCTACAATGAGCAGTTCTTC.

The chain uses TRBV11-3 and TRBJ2-7, with TRBD2 matching 10 bases. CDR1 SGHNT and CDR2 YENEEA come from the germline V gene. CDR3 length: 18 amino acids. V shed 6 bases and J 5 bases; nucleotides not matched to a gene: 19. CDR3 sequence reads: CASSAVGGPSGSFHEQYV. In DNA, the CDR3 is TGTGCCAGCAGTGCAGTCGGCGGACCTAGCGGGAGTTTCCACGAGCAGTACGTC.

The CDR3 loop is CASSLSSPLAGAEQYF. The CDR3, as DNA: TGTGCCAGCAGCTTATCCAGTCCGCTAGCGGGAGCCGAGCAGTACTTC. The chain has TRBV7-2 and TRBJ2-7; 10 bases map to TRBD2. There are 16 residues in the CDR3. The V gene's germline CDR1 is SGHTA and CDR2 FQGNSA. V dropped 2 bases and J dropped 6; count of bases not matched to a gene: 10.

The rearrangement uses TRBV6-5 and TRBJ2-7, with 13 bases aligning to TRBD2. This CDR3 spans 15 amino acids. V gave up 7 bases and J gave up 1 base; unmatched junction bases: 4. The germline gives CDR1 MNHEY, CDR2 SVGAGI. CDR3 sequence: CASIWTSGSSYEQYF. The CDR3 DNA reads as TGTGCCAGCATCTGGACTAGCGGGAGTTCCTACGAGCAGTACTTC.

The V call is TRBV28, the J call TRBJ1-6; D might be TRBD1 (6 bases). There are 11 residues in the CDR3. Germline CDR1 MDHEN, CDR2 SYDVKM. The V and J ends lost 3 bases and 16 bases respectively, with 10 bases between them. The CDR3 nucleotides read TGTGCCAGCAGTTTCAGGGGTAAACTCCACTTT. Amino acids: CASSFRGKLHF.

The chain carries TRBV11-2 and TRBJ2-5, with TRBD2 matching 12 bases. This CDR3 comprises 18 residues. Germline CDR1 SGHAT, CDR2 FQNNGV. J gave up 4 bases and V 1 base, and 10 bases lay outside the gene matches. CDR3 bases: TGTGCCAGCAGCTTAGTCGCTAGCGGGAGGGGACGGGGAGAGACCCAGTACTTC. Protein: CASSLVASGRGRGETQYF.

The chain couples TRBV27 to TRBJ2-1; 7 positions match TRBD2. J lost 4 bases, V lost 6 bases, and 9 bases had no gene match. Germline assignment: CDR1 MNHEY and CDR2 SMNVEV (reference sequence). The CDR3 runs 15 residues. Written as DNA, the CDR3 is TGTGCCAGCAGGACCCAGCGGGACCCTTACAATGAGCAGTTCTTC. The encoded protein is CASRTQRDPYNEQFF.

The chain carries TRBV14 and TRBJ1-1; a possible D gene is TRBD1 (5 bases). The V end was cut by 0 bases, the J end by 4 bases, with 6 bases between. Germline-derived CDR1 and CDR2 are SGHDN and FVKESK. The CDR3 spans 13 residues. CDR3 sequence reads: CASSQDRGTEAFF. The CDR3 nucleotides read TGTGCCAGCAGCCAAGATAGGGGCACTGAAGCTTTCTTT.

The J gene is TRBJ1-1, the V gene TRBV27; maybe TRBD1 (6 bases). The germline V and J ends were trimmed by 5 bases and 7 bases, with 17 bases remaining between them. Looked up from germline, CDR1 is MNHEY and CDR2 is SMNVEV (reference sequence). This CDR3 comprises 14 residues. The CDR3 DNA reads TGTGCCAGCAGTATCCCGACAGGACGGAGTGAAGCTTTCTTT. Its protein is CASSIPTGRSEAFF.

The V call is TRBV5-1, the J call TRBJ1-6; D uncertain. Germline loops: CDR1 SGHRS, CDR2 YFSETQ. The V end lost 2 bases, the J end lost 7 bases, and 10 bases lay between the germline ends. This CDR3 is built from 14 residues. The CDR3 region has the DNA TGCGCCAGCAGCTTAGTTTCTGAGAATTCACCCCTCCACTTT. Its protein is CASSLVSENSPLHF.

This sequence joins TRBV2 and TRBJ2-5; D perhaps matches TRBD1 (6 bases). The CDR3 is 15 residues long. V lost 2 bases and J 4 bases, leaving 14 bases between the germline ends. CDR1 and CDR2 from the germline V gene are SNHLY and FYNNEI. The CDR3 region has the DNA TGTGCCAGCAGTGAAATTCGACAGGCCTCAGAGACCCAGTACTTC. This encodes CASSEIRQASETQYF.

The rearrangement uses TRBV3-1 (or the pseudogene TRBV3-2) and TRBJ2-7, with 10 bases fitting TRBD2. V trimming: 4 bases; J trimming: 3 bases; junction bases outside the gene matches: 6. The CDR3 covers 15 residues. Germline V lookup: CDR1 LGHDT, CDR2 YNNKEL (reference sequence). Here the CDR3 DNA reads TGTGCCAGCAGCCTTAGCGGGAGGATCTTCTACGAGCAGTACTTC. Translated: CASSLSGRIFYEQYF.

The chain uses TRBV27 and TRBJ2-3; TRBD2 matches at 14 bases. The germline gives CDR1 MNHEY, CDR2 SMNVEV (reference sequence). The V segment lost 5 bases and the J segment 5 bases; nucleotides outside the gene matches: 9. The CDR3 sequence is 17 residues long. The CDR3 region is CASSLVGLAGAGDTQYF. The CDR3 bases are TGTGCCAGCAGTCTCGTGGGACTAGCGGGAGCAGGAGATACGCAGTATTTT.

The V call is TRBV19, the J call TRBJ2-5; 8 nucleotides match TRBD1. V gave up 3 bases and J gave up 6 bases; unmatched junction bases: 9. Germline values: CDR1 LNHDA, CDR2 SQIVND (reference sequence). There are 15 residues in the CDR3. The CDR3 here is CASSIEPGGKKTQYF. The CDR3 DNA is TGTGCCAGTAGTATCGAGCCAGGGGGCAAGAAGACCCAGTACTTC.

This chain uses TRBV7-6 with TRBJ1-6; D unclear. Germline-derived CDR1 and CDR2 are SGHVS and FNYEAQ. Trimming shortened V by 5 bases and J by 10 bases, and 9 bases separated the two germline ends. The length of the CDR3 is 12 residues. Here the CDR3 DNA reads TGTGCCAGCAGCCAGGTTGGATCACCCCTCCACTTT. Translating gives CASSQVGSPLHF.

The rearrangement uses TRBV29-1 and TRBJ2-3; D is possibly TRBD2 (7 bases). The CDR3 runs to 14 residues. Germline loops: CDR1 SQVTM, CDR2 ANQGSEA. Trimming cost V 3 bases and J 2 bases, with 12 bases left between them. The CDR3 coding sequence is TGCAGCGTTGACTGGGGGGGCTACACAGATACGCAGTATTTT. Amino acids: CSVDWGGYTDTQYF.

In this sample, this clone turned up a few times. J is TRBJ2-6 and V is TRBV6-5, with 8 positions matching TRBD1. Germline V gene data show CDR1 as MNHEY and CDR2 as SVGAGI. The CDR3 is made up of 15 amino acids. V was pared by 8 bases and J by 4 bases, with 7 bases of the junction left unmatched. The CDR3 nucleotides are TGTGCCAGCGCTCAGGGGGCGCAAGGGGCCAACGTCCTGACTTTC. Protein sequence: CASAQGAQGANVLTF.

This sequence joins TRBV5-1 and TRBJ2-6; 10 positions agree with TRBD1. Germline V gene lookup returns CDR1 SGHRS and CDR2 YFSETQ. This CDR3 has 18 amino acids. Trimming cost V 2 bases and J 1 base; bases outside gene matches: 6. DNA for the CDR3: TGCGCCAGCAGCTTCCAACCGGGACAGGGGTCTGGGGCCAACGTCCTGACTTTC. Its translation: CASSFQPGQGSGANVLTF.